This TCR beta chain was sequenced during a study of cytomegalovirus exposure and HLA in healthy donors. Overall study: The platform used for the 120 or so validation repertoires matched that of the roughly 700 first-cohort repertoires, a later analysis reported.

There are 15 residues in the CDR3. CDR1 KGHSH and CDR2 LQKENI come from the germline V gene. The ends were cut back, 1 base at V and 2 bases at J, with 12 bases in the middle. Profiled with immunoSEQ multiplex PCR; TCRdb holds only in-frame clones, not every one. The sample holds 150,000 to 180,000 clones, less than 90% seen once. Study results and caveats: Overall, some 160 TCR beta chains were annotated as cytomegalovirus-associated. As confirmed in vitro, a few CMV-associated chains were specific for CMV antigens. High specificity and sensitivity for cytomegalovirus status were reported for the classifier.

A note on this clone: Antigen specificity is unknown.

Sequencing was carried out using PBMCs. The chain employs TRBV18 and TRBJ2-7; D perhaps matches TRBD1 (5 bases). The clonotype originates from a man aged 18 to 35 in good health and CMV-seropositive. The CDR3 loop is CASSPRTTAAYEQYF. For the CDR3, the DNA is TGTGCCAGCTCACCACGCACGACAGCCGCCTACGAGCAGTACTTC.